This is a list of T cell receptor beta chains from one sample in a study of cytomegalovirus exposure and HLA in healthy donors. Libraries were prepared by immunoSEQ multiplex PCR; TCRdb keeps only in-frame clonotypes and omits some of them. The sample lists 65,000 to 90,000 clones, around 75% occurring once. Sequencing used PBMCs. These receptors were obtained from an older man in good health and CMV-seronegative. Each CDR3 is given with its conserved first and last residue. The D gene is left open where the match is weak. Not all rows give a size; the values are once, few, many and, for expanded clones, a class.

clone_size	v_call	j_call	d_call	cdr3_nt	cdr3_aa
.	TRBV4-1	TRBJ2-3	.	TGCGCCAGCAGCCAAGTCGAGGATACGCAGTATTTT	CASSQVEDTQYF
.	TRBV7-2	TRBJ1-2	TRBD1	TGTGCCAGCAGCTGGGACAGGGTTAAGGGCTACACCTTC	CASSWDRVKGYTF
.	TRBV6-5	TRBJ1-6	.	TGTGCCAGCAATGCCGGGACAATGATTTCACCCCTCCACTTT	CASNAGTMISPLHF
.	TRBV4-3	TRBJ1-5	.	TGCGCCAGCAGCCAAGATAACCGGGAGGATCAGCCCCAGCATTTT	CASSQDNREDQPQHF
once	TRBV28	TRBJ1-5	TRBD1	TGTGCCAGCAGCAATTCCGGGACAGGGTTCCGACAGCCCCAGCATTTT	CASSNSGTGFRQPQHF
.	TRBV11-2	TRBJ2-5	TRBD1	TGTGCCAGCAGCTTAGGGACAGGGGTCGGGGAGACCCAGTACTTC	CASSLGTGVGETQYF
.	TRBV30	TRBJ1-3	TRBD1	TGTGCCTGGAGGACAGGGGTTTTCTCTGGAAACACCATATATTTT	CAWRTGVFSGNTIYF
.	TRBV5-4	TRBJ2-3	TRBD2	TGTGCCAGCAGTATTCGCCTAGCGGGAAACACAGATACGCAGTATTTT	CASSIRLAGNTDTQYF
once	TRBV19	TRBJ1-1	.	TGTGCCGTTAGGGCCAGGACAGCTGAAGCTTTCTTT	CAVRARTAEAFF
.	TRBV7-9	TRBJ1-6	.	TGTTCCAGCAGCTTTAGTAGCCTGCAGGGTAATTCACCCCTCCACTTT	CSSSFSSLQGNSPLHF
.	TRBV6-1	TRBJ2-3	TRBD1	TGTGCCAGCAGTGAAGTTCGGCAGGGGGCTGATACGCAGTATTTT	CASSEVRQGADTQYF
.	TRBV10-3	TRBJ1-4	TRBD1	TGTGCCATCAGGGGGGACAGAAAACTGTTTTTT	CAIRGDRKLFF
.	TRBV30	TRBJ1-3	.	TGTGCCTGGACAGGGCCCTTATCCACCTCTGGAAACACCATATATTTT	CAWTGPLSTSGNTIYF
.	TRBV7-9	TRBJ1-2	.	TGTGCCAGCGGCGGTGACAGCAACTATGGCTACACCTTC	CASGGDSNYGYTF
once	TRBV15	TRBJ1-1	.	TGTGCCACCAGCAGAGATGGAACAGTCATGAACACTGAAGCTTTCTTT	CATSRDGTVMNTEAFF
.	TRBV18	TRBJ2-1	TRBD2	TGTGCCAGCTCATCCACGACTAGCGGGGTTAACAATGAGCAGTTCTTC	CASSSTTSGVNNEQFF
.	TRBV7-9	TRBJ2-5	.	TGTGCCAGCAGCCTCACCTCGACGGGGGCCCAGTACTTC	CASSLTSTGAQYF
once	TRBV7-9	TRBJ1-1	TRBD1	TGTGCCAGCAGCTTAGTATATTCGGACAGGGGTGAGTTGAACACTGAAGCTTTCTTT	CASSLVYSDRGELNTEAFF
.	TRBV30	TRBJ1-4	TRBD1	TGTGCCTGGAGAGCCCGGACAGGGAATGAAAAACTGTTTTTT	CAWRARTGNEKLFF
.	TRBV19	TRBJ2-7	TRBD1	TGTGCCAGTAGTCCCCGACAGGGAAAGTCCTACGAGCAGTACTTC	CASSPRQGKSYEQYF
.	TRBV11-3	TRBJ2-1	.	TGTGCCAGCAGCTTAGATCAATGGGGCGAGAGCTCCTACAATGAGCAGTTCTTC	CASSLDQWGESSYNEQFF
.	TRBV19	TRBJ2-4	.	TGTGCCAGAAGGGGTGGGAACATTCAGTACTTC	CARRGGNIQYF
few	TRBV18	TRBJ1-2	.	TGTGCCAGCTCACCACCAGTCAGGGGTGGTGGCTACACCTTC	CASSPPVRGGGYTF
few	TRBV2	TRBJ2-1	TRBD1	TGTGCCAGCAGCCTTGACAGGGGGATCTACAATGAGCAGTTCTTC	CASSLDRGIYNEQFF
.	TRBV7-2	TRBJ1-1	.	TGTGCCAGCAGCCGTACCGGACAGTCGGGCTCTGAAGCTTTCTTT	CASSRTGQSGSEAFF